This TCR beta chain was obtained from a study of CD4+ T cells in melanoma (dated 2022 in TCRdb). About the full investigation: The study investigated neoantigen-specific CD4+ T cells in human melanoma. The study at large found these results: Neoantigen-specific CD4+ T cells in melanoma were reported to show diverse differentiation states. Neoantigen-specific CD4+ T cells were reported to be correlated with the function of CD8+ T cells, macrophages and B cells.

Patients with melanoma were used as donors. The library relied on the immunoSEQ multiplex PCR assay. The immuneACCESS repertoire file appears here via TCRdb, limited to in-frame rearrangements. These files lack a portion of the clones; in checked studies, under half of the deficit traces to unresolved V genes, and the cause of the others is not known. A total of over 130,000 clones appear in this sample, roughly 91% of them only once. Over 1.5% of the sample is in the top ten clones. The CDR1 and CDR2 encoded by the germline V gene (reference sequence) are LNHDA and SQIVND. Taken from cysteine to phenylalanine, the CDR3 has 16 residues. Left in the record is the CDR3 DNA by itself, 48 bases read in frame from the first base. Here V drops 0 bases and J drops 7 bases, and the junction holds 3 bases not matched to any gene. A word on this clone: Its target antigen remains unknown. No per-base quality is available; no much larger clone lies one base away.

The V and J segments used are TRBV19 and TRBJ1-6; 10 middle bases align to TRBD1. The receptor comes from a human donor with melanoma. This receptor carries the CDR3 CASSIEPGQGNSPLHF. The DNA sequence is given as TGTGCCAGTAGTATAGAACCGGGACAGGGGAATTCACCCCTCCACTTT.